One sample yielded the 21 T cell receptor beta chains listed below, sequenced in a study of cytomegalovirus exposure and HLA in healthy donors. Sequenced by immunoSEQ multiplex PCR; TCRdb stores in-frame clones only, minus some. The sample carries around 300,000 clones, roughly 85% recorded once. Sequencing input: PBMCs. The receptors come from a woman aged 18 to 35 in good health and CMV-seronegative.

The genes are TRBV19 and TRBJ1-1, with TRBD1 identical over 7 bases. CDR1 LNHDA and CDR2 SQIVND come from the germline V gene (reference sequence). The CDR3 runs to 14 residues. V shed 1 base and J 7 bases; nucleotides not matched to a gene: 6. The CDR3, as DNA: TGTGCCAGTAGTATAGGACAGGGTGTCGGTGAAGCTTTCTTT. Translation: CASSIGQGVGEAFF.

V gene TRBV7-2 combines with J gene TRBJ1-2; 10 bases line up with TRBD1. Germline V gene sequence: CDR1 SGHTA, CDR2 FQGNSA. Trimming at V came to 4 bases and at J to 2 bases, leaving 13 bases not matched to a gene. The length of the CDR3 is 18 residues. CDR3 in amino acids: CASSYLRDRGVGNYGYTF. CDR3 nucleotides: TGTGCCAGCAGCTATCTAAGGGACAGGGGCGTGGGAAACTATGGCTACACCTTC.

This clone has a single count. The chain employs TRBV7-2 and TRBJ2-5; D gene uncertain. There are 13 residues in the CDR3. V lost 6 bases and J lost 5, with 13 bases in between. The germline CDR1 and CDR2 sequences are SGHTA and FQGNSA. CDR3 region: CASSTQFSETQYF. CDR3 coding DNA: TGTGCCAGCAGTACCCAGTTTTCGGAGACCCAGTACTTC.

The V gene is TRBV5-1, the J gene TRBJ2-3, with 9 nucleotides matching TRBD2. The CDR3 is made up of 15 amino acids. J lost 6 bases, V lost 0 bases, and 5 bases had no gene match. Germline loops: CDR1 SGHRS, CDR2 YFSETQ. The CDR3 DNA reads TGCGCCAGCAGCTTGGCTTCTGCGGGAGGGGATACGCAGTATTTT. Translated, it gives CASSLASAGGDTQYF.

V is TRBV6-5 and J is TRBJ1-4; TRBD1 might be the D (5 bases). This CDR3 spans 14 amino acids. Looked up from germline, CDR1 is MNHEY and CDR2 is SVGAGI. V lost 2 bases and J lost 6, with 10 bases in between. Here the CDR3 reads CASSYGGTDEKLFF. The CDR3 DNA follows: TGTGCCAGCAGTTACGGGGGGACCGATGAAAAACTGTTTTTT.

This rearrangement joins TRBV27 to TRBJ1-3; D gene uncertain. The germline V gene encodes CDR1 MNHEY and CDR2 SMNVEV (reference sequence). The CDR3 covers 14 residues. Trimming pared 3 bases from V and 4 bases from J, leaving 10 bases between. DNA for the CDR3: TGTGCCAGCAGTTTTGCCGGGGTCGGAAACACCATATATTTT. Its translation is CASSFAGVGNTIYF.

V is TRBV29-1 and J is TRBJ1-1; maybe TRBD1 (6 bases). The CDR3 has 12 residues. V was clipped by 8 bases and J by 8 bases, with 18 bases between them. Germline lookup yields CDR1 SQVTM and CDR2 ANQGSEA. CDR3 protein: CSTHRGGEEAFF. As DNA, the CDR3 is TGCAGCACTCATAGGGGGGGGGAGGAAGCTTTCTTT.

This chain connects TRBV5-4 to TRBJ2-7; maybe TRBD2 (6 bases). V lost 0 bases and J lost 4, with 11 bases in between. The CDR3 contains 14 residues. Germline values: CDR1 SGHNT, CDR2 YYREEE (reference sequence). In nucleotides, the CDR3 is TGTGCCAGCAGCTTGGGGGGGGATCGGTACGAGCAGTACTTC. Amino acid sequence: CASSLGGDRYEQYF.

To note about this clone: Germline is not matched at one junction end, which may reflect a read error. The CDR3 DNA follows: TGCGCCAGCAGCTTGGTTCTGGGGGCGGATGGCTACACCTTC. Translated, it gives CASSLVLGADGYTF. This chain joins TRBV5-4 and TRBJ1-2; a weak D match, TRBD1 (6 bases). The germline V gene has CDR1 SGHNT and CDR2 YYREEE (reference sequence). CDR3 size: 14 residues.

The table lists this clone with a count of one. The gene calls are TRBV11-2 and TRBJ1-2; no definite D call. V shed 5 bases and J shed 8 bases, with 21 bases lying between them. The CDR3 runs 15 residues. The germline V gene encodes CDR1 SGHAT and CDR2 FQNNGV. CDR3 sequence: CASSPGEALEWGYTF. The CDR3 DNA is TGTGCCAGCAGCCCCGGTGAGGCACTTGAGTGGGGCTACACCTTC.

The J gene is TRBJ1-5, the V gene TRBV11-2, with TRBD1 matching 8 bases. V was pared by 6 bases and J by 5 bases, with 6 bases of the junction left unmatched. The CDR3 covers 14 residues. CDR1 and CDR2 from the germline V gene are SGHAT and FQNNGV. CDR3 sequence: CASRSTGGDQPQHF. The CDR3 DNA reads TGTGCCAGCAGATCCACAGGGGGTGATCAGCCCCAGCATTTT.

The V and J genes are TRBV19 and TRBJ1-2; D possibly corresponds to TRBD1 (6 bases). The CDR3 runs 14 residues. Trimming left V 1 base short and J 8 bases short, with 14 bases between. Germline loops: CDR1 LNHDA, CDR2 SQIVND (reference sequence). CDR3 in DNA: TGTGCCAGTAGTATAGGTGGGCAGGGGAGAGGCTACACCTTC. It translates to CASSIGGQGRGYTF.

This sequence joins TRBV27 and TRBJ2-5, with D uncertain. The V gene lost 6 bases and the J gene lost 6 bases, with 14 bases spanning the gap. The CDR3 contains 13 residues. CDR1 and CDR2 (germline): MNHEY, SMNVEV (reference sequence). The CDR3 nucleotides read TGTGCCAGCAGCACCCCGACTTTGAAGACCCAGTACTTC. Its protein is CASSTPTLKTQYF.

V is TRBV2 and J is TRBJ1-4; no clear D. The CDR3 loop spans 14 amino acids. Trimming removed 2 bases from V and 0 bases from J, with 4 bases in between. From germline, CDR1 is SNHLY and CDR2 FYNNEI. DNA of the CDR3: TGTGCCAGCAGTGAACATGCAACTAATGAAAAACTGTTTTTT. Its translation: CASSEHATNEKLFF. The complete variable domain, with remaining parts taken from reference TRBV2 and TRBJ1-4, reads EPEVTQTPSHQVTQMGQEVILRCVPISNHLYFYWYRQILGQKVEFLVSFYNNEISEKSEIFDDQFSVERPDGSNFTLKIRSTKLEDSAMYFCASSEHATNEKLFFGSGTQLSVL.

The V call is TRBV30, the J call TRBJ1-2, with 8 bases fitting TRBD1. The length of the CDR3 is 13 residues. The V gene's germline CDR1 is GTSNPN and CDR2 SVGIG (reference sequence). Trimming cost V 5 bases and J 4 bases; bases outside gene matches: 6. This chain's CDR3 is CAWDIGQGYGYTF. The CDR3 coding sequence is TGTGCCTGGGACATTGGACAGGGCTATGGCTACACCTTC.

The chain employs TRBV6-5 and TRBJ2-7, with 9 bases fitting TRBD2. Trimming at V came to 6 bases and at J to 2 bases, leaving 2 bases not matched to a gene. Looked up from germline, CDR1 is MNHEY and CDR2 is SVGAGI. This CDR3 comprises 13 residues. Here the CDR3 reads CASSRTSAYEQYF. In nucleotides, the CDR3 is TGTGCCAGCAGCCGGACTAGCGCCTACGAGCAGTACTTC.

The V call is TRBV29-1, the J call TRBJ2-3; 11 bases match TRBD2. Germline V gene lookup returns CDR1 SQVTM and CDR2 ANQGSEA. Trimming took 1 base from V and 0 from J; bases not matched to a gene: 9. There are 18 residues in the CDR3. The CDR3 sequence: CSVEGGGTSGTSTDTQYF. CDR3 DNA sequence: TGCAGCGTTGAAGGAGGGGGGACTAGCGGTACTAGCACAGATACGCAGTATTTT.

The chain couples TRBV6-1 to TRBJ1-1; maybe TRBD1 (5 bases). CDR1 is MNHNS and CDR2 is SASEGT in the germline V gene. The CDR3 contains 13 residues. V was shortened by 2 bases and J by 5 bases, with 9 bases between the two germline ends. The CDR3 here is CASSESGGTEAFF. As DNA, the CDR3 is TGTGCCAGCAGTGAATCGGGGGGGACTGAAGCTTTCTTT.

The J gene is TRBJ1-1, the V gene TRBV4-3; D is unclear. CDR1 and CDR2 from the germline V gene are LGHNA and YSLEER. V lost 0 bases, J lost 5 bases, and 19 bases lay in between. The CDR3 has 17 residues. In DNA, the CDR3 is TGCGCCAGCAGCCAAGAATCCCGGGCAGGCTCGGGGACTGAAGCTTTCTTT. This encodes CASSQESRAGSGTEAFF.

The chain has TRBV10-3 and TRBJ1-1; no reliable D call. Germline assignment: CDR1 ENHRY and CDR2 SYGVKD. V was shortened by 1 base and J by 7 bases, with 16 bases between the two germline ends. There are 15 residues in the CDR3. CDR3 DNA: TGTGCCATCAGTGAGTTAGGAGAGGATACGAGTGAAGCTTTCTTT. Translation: CAISELGEDTSEAFF.

The chain couples TRBV21-1 to TRBJ1-3; the table's TRBD1 call for D was not verified on the DNA. TRBV21-1 is a pseudogene. The CDR3 runs to 20 residues. The CDR3 region has the DNA TGTGCCAGCAGCAAAGCGCTAGGGGACAGGTTAATTTTTCCTGGAAACACCATATATTTT. Residues: CASSKALGDRLIFPGNTIYF.